The 26 T cell receptor beta chains below were found in one sample sequenced in a study of identifying expanded T cells in peripheral blood. Measured with immunoSEQ multiplex PCR; TCRdb has only the in-frame clones, and not every one. This sample yields 70,000 to 100,000 clones, of which around 86% are seen a single time; 5.6% belongs to the top ten. The sequencing sample was made of blood. Every receptor here comes from a person between 18 and 75 years old in good health.

The rearrangement uses TRBV6-6 and TRBJ2-2; tentative D call: TRBD2 (5 bases). There are 15 residues in the CDR3. V lost 5 bases and J lost 7, with 17 bases in between. CDR1 is MNHNY and CDR2 is SVGAGI in the germline V gene (reference sequence). The CDR3 nucleotides are TGTGCCAGCAGTCCCCGGGGATATGAGGGCGGGGAGCTGTTTTTT. Translating it yields CASSPRGYEGGELFF.

This clone came up a few times. CDR3 sequence: CASSLSSSPNEKLFF. CDR3 in DNA: TGTGCCAGCAGTTTATCCTCCAGCCCTAATGAAAAACTGTTTTTT. The chain links TRBV28 to TRBJ1-4; D not resolved. Germline V gene lookup returns CDR1 MDHEN and CDR2 SYDVKM. V was clipped by 1 base and J by 3 bases, with 9 bases between them. The CDR3 contains 15 residues.

The chain links TRBV18 to TRBJ2-1; 10 nucleotides align to TRBD1. The germline gives CDR1 KGHSH, CDR2 LQKENI. The CDR3 covers 18 residues. V shed 3 bases, J shed 5 bases, and the junction held 13 bases outside the gene matches. CDR3 bases: TGTGCCAGCTCACCCCGCTCACCGGGACAGGGGACAAACAATGAGCAGTTCTTC. This gives the protein CASSPRSPGQGTNNEQFF. Drawing the rest from reference TRBV18 and TRBJ2-1, the complete variable domain is NAGVMQNPRHLVRRRGQEARLRCSPMKGHSHVYWYRQLPEEGLKFMVYLQKENIIDESGMPKERFSAEFPKEGPSILRIQQVVRGDSAAYFCASSPRSPGQGTNNEQFFGPGTRLTVL.

The gene calls are TRBV5-1 and TRBJ1-5; the D is unclear. Germline-derived CDR1 and CDR2 are SGHRS and YFSETQ. V gave up 7 bases and J gave up 5 bases, with 16 bases separating them. The CDR3 runs to 14 residues. CDR3 coding DNA: TGCGCCAGCGCGGAGGGATTTGGCGATCAGCCCCAGCATTTT. Residues: CASAEGFGDQPQHF.

The chain links TRBV6-5 to TRBJ2-7; TRBD1 aligns across 10 bases. Germline V gene sequence: CDR1 MNHEY, CDR2 SVGAGI. This CDR3 spans 15 amino acids. Unmatched junction bases numbered 8, after V lost 5 bases and J lost 4 bases. The CDR3 loop is CASSRSGTGVYEQYF. In nucleotides, the CDR3 is TGTGCCAGCAGTCGTTCCGGGACAGGGGTGTACGAGCAGTACTTC.

The rearrangement uses TRBV2 and TRBJ2-2, with D perhaps matching TRBD1 or TRBD2 (5 bases each). The CDR3 consists of 15 residues. V was trimmed by 4 bases and J by 7 bases, leaving 16 bases between them. The germline V gene encodes CDR1 SNHLY and CDR2 FYNNEI. The CDR3, as DNA: TGTGCCAGCAGTGCCCTTACCGGGGCCCGCGGGGAGCTGTTTTTT. Translating it yields CASSALTGARGELFF.

The V and J genes are TRBV29-1 and TRBJ2-7; D is possibly TRBD1 (5 bases). The V end lost 6 bases, the J end lost 2 bases, and 11 bases lay between the germline ends. The germline gives CDR1 SQVTM, CDR2 ANQGSEA. This CDR3 has 12 amino acids. In nucleotides, the CDR3 is TGCAGCGTGCGACAGAGAGCCTACGAGCAGTACTTC. Translation: CSVRQRAYEQYF.

Here the CDR3 reads CASSTLLYREETQYF. CDR3 coding DNA: TGTGCCAGCAGCACCCTCCTGTACAGGGAAGAGACCCAGTACTTC. This rearrangement joins TRBV11-2 to TRBJ2-5; maybe TRBD1 (6 bases). The germline CDR1 and CDR2 sequences are SGHAT and FQNNGV. This CDR3 has 15 residues. The ends were cut back, 5 bases at V and 3 bases at J, with 16 bases in the middle.

This chain connects TRBV5-1 to TRBJ2-1; no clear D gene. The CDR3 consists of 14 residues. The germline CDR1 and CDR2 sequences are SGHRS and YFSETQ. Trimming removed 5 bases at V and 0 bases at J, with 9 bases between. The CDR3, as DNA: TGCGCCAGCAGTGGATTAAGCTCCTACAATGAGCAGTTCTTC. This codes for CASSGLSSYNEQFF.

The J gene is TRBJ2-7, the V gene TRBV4-1, with D tentatively TRBD1 (5 bases). Trimming cost V 1 base and J 11 bases, with 18 bases left between them. Germline values: CDR1 MGHRA, CDR2 YSYEKL. The CDR3 is 14 amino acids. The chain's CDR3 is CASSQVPGHGLEYF. CDR3 DNA sequence: TGCGCCAGCAGCCAAGTACCCGGACACGGCTTGGAGTACTTC.

This clone came up once. This chain links TRBV10-3 with TRBJ2-7; D ambiguous. This CDR3 contains 14 residues. V was trimmed by 0 bases and J by 4 bases, leaving 10 bases between them. Germline V gene data show CDR1 as ENHRY and CDR2 as SYGVKD. The CDR3 here is CAISESGLDYEQYF. CDR3 in DNA: TGTGCCATCAGTGAGTCAGGCCTAGATTACGAGCAGTACTTC.

The chain is built from TRBV27 and TRBJ1-6; D unresolved. The V end lost 2 bases, the J end lost 0 bases, and 8 bases lay between the germline ends. Germline CDR1 reads MNHEY; CDR2 reads SMNVEV (reference sequence). CDR3 length: 16 amino acids. The CDR3 is CASSLSRSSYNSPLHF. In nucleotides, the CDR3 is TGTGCCAGCAGTTTAAGTAGGAGCTCCTATAATTCACCCCTCCACTTT.

This clone was counted once. J is TRBJ2-3 and V is TRBV4-1; D gene ambiguous. This CDR3 is built from 13 residues. The germline CDR1 and CDR2 sequences are MGHRA and YSYEKL. Trimming pared 3 bases from V and 2 bases from J, leaving 6 bases between. In DNA form, the CDR3 reads TGCGCCAGCAGCCATTCAATCACAGATACGCAGTATTTT. It yields the protein CASSHSITDTQYF.

This chain uses TRBV5-1 with TRBJ2-3; the D gene is possibly TRBD1 (7 bases). V dropped 4 bases and J dropped 2 bases, with 11 bases sitting between them. Germline CDR1 is SGHRS and CDR2 is YFSETQ. The CDR3 has 14 residues. The CDR3 is CASSPRGDTDTQYF. The CDR3 DNA sequence: TGCGCCAGCAGCCCCAGGGGGGACACAGATACGCAGTATTTT.

This chain links TRBV11-2 with TRBJ1-1; 8 nucleotides match TRBD1. With 5 bases clipped from V and 4 bases from J, the junction kept 6 bases outside the gene matches. The CDR3 is 14 amino acids. Germline CDR1 is SGHAT and CDR2 is FQNNGV. Here the CDR3 DNA reads TGTGCCAGCAGCCGTTTCAGGGGGCGCACTGAAGCTTTCTTT. Translating it yields CASSRFRGRTEAFF.

This chain connects TRBV19 to TRBJ1-1; TRBD1 is a possible D gene (6 bases). The CDR3 runs to 11 residues. Germline V gene data show CDR1 as LNHDA and CDR2 as SQIVND (reference sequence). The CDR3 region is CATGWGTEAFF. In DNA form, the CDR3 reads TGTGCTACAGGGTGGGGCACTGAAGCTTTCTTT. Drawing the rest from reference TRBV19 and TRBJ1-1, the complete variable domain is DGGITQSPKYLFRKEGQNVTLSCEQNLNHDAMYWYRQDPGQGLRLIYYSQIVNDFQKGDIAEGYSVSREKKESFPLTVTSAQKNPTAFYLCATGWGTEAFFGQGTRLTVV.

The chain recombines TRBV6-5 with TRBJ1-1; TRBD1 might be the D (6 bases). The CDR3 sequence is 15 residues long. V lost 4 bases to trimming and J lost 4 bases, with 16 bases between them. CDR1 and CDR2 from the germline V gene are MNHEY and SVGAGI. CDR3 DNA sequence: TGTGCCAGCAGTTTGAATACAGGGAGGGGCACTGAAGCTTTCTTT. Translating it yields CASSLNTGRGTEAFF.

The rearrangement uses TRBV11-2 and TRBJ1-1; maybe TRBD1 (5 bases). V was cut by 1 base and J by 5 bases, with 14 bases left in between. The CDR3 extends over 15 amino acids. Germline values: CDR1 SGHAT, CDR2 FQNNGV. The CDR3 spells CASSLGPRGPTEAFF. DNA of the CDR3: TGTGCCAGCAGCTTAGGCCCACGGGGACCTACTGAAGCTTTCTTT.

J is TRBJ1-2 and V is TRBV7-6; maybe TRBD1 (6 bases). Germline CDR1 reads SGHVS; CDR2 reads FNYEAQ. The CDR3 has 13 residues. Trimming took off 0 bases at V and 8 bases at J, with 10 bases between the two ends. For the CDR3, the DNA is TGTGCCAGCAGCTTAGCTACAGGGCAAGGCTACACCTTC. Translated, it gives CASSLATGQGYTF.

V and J are TRBV11-2 and TRBJ2-2; D gene ambiguous. The CDR3 has 18 amino acids. Trimming took off 6 bases at V and 0 bases at J, with 20 bases between the two ends. CDR1 is SGHAT, CDR2 FQNNGV, per germline. CDR3 sequence: CASRSLGRKISNTGELFF. CDR3 coding DNA: TGTGCCAGCAGGTCATTAGGACGTAAAATTTCGAACACCGGGGAGCTGTTTTTT.

The genes are TRBV27 and TRBJ2-7; perhaps D is TRBD1 or TRBD2 (5 bases each). Germline CDR1 is MNHEY and CDR2 is SMNVEV (reference sequence). This CDR3 comprises 14 residues. The germline V and J ends were trimmed by 3 bases and 0 bases, with 9 bases remaining between them. The CDR3 nucleotides read TGTGCCAGCAGTTTTGCAGGGAGCTCCTACGAGCAGTACTTC. As protein: CASSFAGSSYEQYF.

The chain combines TRBV7-8 with TRBJ1-3; possibly TRBD1 for D (6 bases). The CDR3 consists of 15 residues. V shed 5 bases and J shed 0 bases, with 11 bases lying between them. The germline V gene encodes CDR1 SGHVS and CDR2 FQNEAQ. CDR3 DNA sequence: TGTGCCAGCAGCACGGGGGGGGCCTCTGGAAACACCATATATTTT. Amino acid sequence: CASSTGGASGNTIYF. Combining the CDR3 with reference TRBV7-8 and TRBJ1-3 gives the whole variable domain GAGVSQSPRYKVAKRGQDVALRCDPISGHVSLFWYQQALGQGPEFLTYFQNEAQLDKSGLPSDRFFAERPEGSVSTLKIQRTQQEDSAVYLCASSTGGASGNTIYFGEGSWLTVV.

The chain is built from TRBV28 and TRBJ2-3, with 16 bases aligning to TRBD2. Germline V CDR1 and CDR2: MDHEN, SYDVKM. With V trimmed by 5 bases and J by 3 bases, 8 bases remained unmatched. CDR3 length: 18 amino acids. CDR3 region: CASSTTGTSGGDTDTQYF. CDR3 in DNA: TGTGCCAGCAGTACGACCGGGACTAGCGGGGGGGATACAGATACGCAGTATTTT.

V usage is TRBV4-1 and J usage is TRBJ1-4, with D unclear. V was cut by 4 bases and J by 1 base, with 4 bases left in between. Germline V gene sequence: CDR1 MGHRA, CDR2 YSYEKL. This CDR3 comprises 13 residues. The CDR3 bases are TGCGCCAGCAGCCGCGAAACTAATGAAAAACTGTTTTTT. It is translated as CASSRETNEKLFF.

The CDR3 region has the DNA TGCGCCAGCAGCTTATCGATCGACAGGGACTACGAGCAGTACTTC. Its protein is CASSLSIDRDYEQYF. The rearrangement uses TRBV5-1 and TRBJ2-7, with 7 bases lining up with TRBD1. The germline gives CDR1 SGHRS, CDR2 YFSETQ. The CDR3 loop spans 15 amino acids. V lost 2 bases to trimming and J lost 3 bases; unmatched junction nucleotides: 8.

The rearrangement links TRBV14 to TRBJ2-1; 7 positions agree with TRBD1. The V segment lost 3 bases and the J segment 7 bases; nucleotides outside the gene matches: 9. CDR1 and CDR2 (germline): SGHDN, FVKESK. The CDR3 length is 15 residues. This CDR3 reads CASSQKRQGTNEQFF. CDR3 in DNA: TGTGCCAGCAGCCAGAAGAGACAGGGAACAAATGAGCAGTTCTTC.